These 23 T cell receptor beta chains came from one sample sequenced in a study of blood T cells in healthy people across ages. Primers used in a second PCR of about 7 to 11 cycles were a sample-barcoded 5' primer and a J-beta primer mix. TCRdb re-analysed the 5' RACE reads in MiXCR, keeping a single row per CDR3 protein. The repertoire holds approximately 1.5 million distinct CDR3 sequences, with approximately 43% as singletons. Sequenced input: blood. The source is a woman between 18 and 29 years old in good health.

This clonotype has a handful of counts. The CDR3, as DNA: TGTGCCAGCAGTTACGGGACAGGGGGGAGCTACGAGCAGTACTTC. It translates to CASSYGTGGSYEQYF. The V gene is TRBV6-5, the J gene TRBJ2-7; 11 bases are shared with TRBD1. There are 15 residues in the CDR3. Per the germline V gene, CDR1 is MNHEY and CDR2 is SVGAGI. V was clipped by 2 bases and J by 3 bases; unmatched bases: 3.

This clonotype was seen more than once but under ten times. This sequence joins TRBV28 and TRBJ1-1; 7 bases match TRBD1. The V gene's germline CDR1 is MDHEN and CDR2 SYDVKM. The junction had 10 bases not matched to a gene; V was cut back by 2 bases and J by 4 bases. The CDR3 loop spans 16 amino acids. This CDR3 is CASSLRWDSYSTEAFF. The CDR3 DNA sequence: TGTGCCAGCAGTTTAAGGTGGGACAGTTATAGCACTGAAGCTTTCTTT.

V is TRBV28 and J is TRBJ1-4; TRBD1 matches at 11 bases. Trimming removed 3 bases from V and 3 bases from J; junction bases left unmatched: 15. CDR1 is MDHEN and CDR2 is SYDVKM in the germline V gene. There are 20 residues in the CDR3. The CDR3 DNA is TGTGCCAGCAGTTTCGTTGTGGGGACAGGGGGAGCCCAGGCTAATGAAAAACTGTTTTTT. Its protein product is CASSFVVGTGGAQANEKLFF. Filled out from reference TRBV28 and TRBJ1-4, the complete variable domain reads DVKVTQSSRYLVKRTGEKVFLECVQDMDHENMFWYRQDPGLGLRLIYFSYDVKMKEKGDIPEGYSVSREKKERFSLILESASTNQTSMYLCASSFVVGTGGAQANEKLFFGSGTQLSVL.

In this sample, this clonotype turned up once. CDR3 in DNA: TGTGCCAGCAGCTTGACAGTGTTGGAGCCCCAGCATTTT. Its translation: CASSLTVLEPQHF. This chain connects TRBV7-9 to TRBJ1-5; a weak D match, TRBD1 (5 bases). This CDR3 comprises 13 residues. Looked up from germline, CDR1 is SEHNR and CDR2 is FQNEAQ (reference sequence). The germline V and J ends were trimmed by 3 bases and 8 bases, with 11 bases remaining between them.

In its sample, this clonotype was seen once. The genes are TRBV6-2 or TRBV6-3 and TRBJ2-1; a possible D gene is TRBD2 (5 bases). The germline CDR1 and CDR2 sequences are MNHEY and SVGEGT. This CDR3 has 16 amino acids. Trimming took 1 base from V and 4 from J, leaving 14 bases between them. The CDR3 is CASSYFGLSGYNEQFF. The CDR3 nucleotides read TGTGCCAGCAGTTACTTCGGGTTGTCGGGATACAATGAGCAGTTCTTC.

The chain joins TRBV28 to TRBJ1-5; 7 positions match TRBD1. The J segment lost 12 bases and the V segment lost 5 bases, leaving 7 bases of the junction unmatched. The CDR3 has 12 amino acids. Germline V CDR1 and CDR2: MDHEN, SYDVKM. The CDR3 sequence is CASSPRQGDQHF. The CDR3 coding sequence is TGTGCCAGCAGTCCGCGACAGGGAGACCAGCATTTT.

The CDR3 DNA sequence: TGCGCCAGCAGCTTGGGACAGGGGGCCCTTTACAATGAGCAGTACTTC. Amino acid sequence: CASSLGQGALYNEQYF. The V call is TRBV5-1, the J call TRBJ2-1; 10 bases are shared with TRBD1. The J call is uncertain, as TRBJ2-7 better fits the DNA end. The CDR3 consists of 16 residues. Germline V gives CDR1 SGHRS, CDR2 YFSETQ.

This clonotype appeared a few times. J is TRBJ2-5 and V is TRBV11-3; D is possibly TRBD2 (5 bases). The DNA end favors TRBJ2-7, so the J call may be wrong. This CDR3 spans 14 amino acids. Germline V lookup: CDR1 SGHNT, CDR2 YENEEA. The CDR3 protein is CASSLDPGGSEQYF. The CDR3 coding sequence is TGTGCCAGCAGCTTAGATCCCGGAGGTTCCGAGCAGTACTTC.

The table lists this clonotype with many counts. CDR3 in amino acids: CASSTWSDTEAFF. For the CDR3, the DNA is TGTGCCAGCAGCACCTGGTCGGACACTGAAGCTTTCTTT. The chain employs TRBV7-2 and TRBJ1-1; D unresolved. The CDR3 consists of 13 residues. Deletions cut 5 bases from V and 3 bases from J, with 10 bases between. Germline V gene lookup returns CDR1 SGHTA and CDR2 FQGNSA.

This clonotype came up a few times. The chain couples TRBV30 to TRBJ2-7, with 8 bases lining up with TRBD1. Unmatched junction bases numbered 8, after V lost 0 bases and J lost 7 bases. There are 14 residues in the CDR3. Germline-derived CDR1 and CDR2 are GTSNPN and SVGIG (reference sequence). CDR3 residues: CAWSVRGRYNEQYF. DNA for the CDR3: TGTGCCTGGAGTGTCAGGGGGCGTTACAATGAGCAGTACTTC.

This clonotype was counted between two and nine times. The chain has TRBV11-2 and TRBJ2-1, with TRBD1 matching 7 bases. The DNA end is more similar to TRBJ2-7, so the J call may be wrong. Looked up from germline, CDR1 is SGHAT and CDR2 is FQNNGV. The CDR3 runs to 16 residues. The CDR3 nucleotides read TGTGCCAGCAGCTCCCTGACAGGGCGCTCCTACAATGAGCAGTACTTC. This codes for CASSSLTGRSYNEQYF.

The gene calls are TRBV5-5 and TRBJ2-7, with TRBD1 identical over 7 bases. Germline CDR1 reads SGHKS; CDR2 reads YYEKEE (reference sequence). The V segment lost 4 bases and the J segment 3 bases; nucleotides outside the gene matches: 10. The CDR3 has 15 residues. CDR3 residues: CASSVGTATIYEQYF. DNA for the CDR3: TGTGCCAGCAGCGTCGGGACAGCGACCATCTACGAGCAGTACTTC. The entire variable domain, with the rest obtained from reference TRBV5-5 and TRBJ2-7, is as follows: DAGVTQSPTHLIKTRGQQVTLRCSPISGHKSVSWYQQVLGQGPQFIFQYYEKEERGRGNFPDRFSARQFPNYSSELNVNALLLGDSALYLCASSVGTATIYEQYFGPGTRLTVT.

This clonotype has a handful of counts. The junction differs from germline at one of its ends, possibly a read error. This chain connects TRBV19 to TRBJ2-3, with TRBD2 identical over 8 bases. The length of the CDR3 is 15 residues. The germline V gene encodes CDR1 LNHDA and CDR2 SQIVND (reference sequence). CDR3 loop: CSSRPGLVDTDTQYF. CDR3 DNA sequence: TGTTCCAGTAGACCGGGACTAGTGGACACAGATACGCAGTATTTT.

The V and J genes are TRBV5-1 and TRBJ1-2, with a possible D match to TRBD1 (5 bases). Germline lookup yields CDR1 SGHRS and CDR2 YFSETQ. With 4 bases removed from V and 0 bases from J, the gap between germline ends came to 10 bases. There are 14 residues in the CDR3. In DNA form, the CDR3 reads TGCGCCAGCAGCCACCAGGGAGCTAACTATGGCTACACCTTC. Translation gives CASSHQGANYGYTF.

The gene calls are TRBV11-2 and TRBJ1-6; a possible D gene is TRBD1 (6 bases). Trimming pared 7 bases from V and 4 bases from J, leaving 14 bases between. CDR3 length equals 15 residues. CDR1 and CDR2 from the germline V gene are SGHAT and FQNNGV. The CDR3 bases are TGTGCCAGCAAACAGGGAACCGGTTATAATTCACCCCTCCACTTT. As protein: CASKQGTGYNSPLHF.

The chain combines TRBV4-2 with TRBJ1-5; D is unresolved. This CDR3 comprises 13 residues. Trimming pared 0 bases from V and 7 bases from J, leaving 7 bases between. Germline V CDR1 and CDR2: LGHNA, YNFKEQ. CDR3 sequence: CASSQDTGQPQHF. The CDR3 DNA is TGTGCCAGCAGCCAAGATACGGGCCAGCCCCAGCATTTT.

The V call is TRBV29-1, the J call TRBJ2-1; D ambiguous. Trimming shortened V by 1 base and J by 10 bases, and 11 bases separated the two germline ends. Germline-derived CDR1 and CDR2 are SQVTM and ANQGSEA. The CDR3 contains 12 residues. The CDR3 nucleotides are TGCAGCGTTGAAGGGAGTGAATCCGAGCAGTTCTTC. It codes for CSVEGSESEQFF.

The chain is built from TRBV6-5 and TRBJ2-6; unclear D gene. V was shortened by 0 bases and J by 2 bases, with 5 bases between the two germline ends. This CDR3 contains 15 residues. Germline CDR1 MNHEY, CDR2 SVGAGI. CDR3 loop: CASSYSITGANVLTF. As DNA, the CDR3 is TGTGCCAGCAGTTACTCGATTACTGGGGCCAACGTCCTGACTTTC.

CDR3: CASSLLGTGGWNEQFF. CDR3 DNA sequence: TGTGCCAGCAGTTTACTCGGGACAGGGGGCTGGAATGAGCAGTTCTTC. This chain joins TRBV12-3 or TRBV12-4 and TRBJ2-1; 12 nucleotides agree with TRBD1. CDR3 length equals 16 residues. Trimming cost V 2 bases and J 7 bases; bases outside gene matches: 6.

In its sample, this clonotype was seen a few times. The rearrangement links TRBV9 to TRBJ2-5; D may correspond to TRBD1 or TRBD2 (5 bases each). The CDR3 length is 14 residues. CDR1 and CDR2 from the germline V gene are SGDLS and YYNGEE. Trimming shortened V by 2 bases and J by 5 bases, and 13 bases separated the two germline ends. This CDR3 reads CASSVGTAGETQYF. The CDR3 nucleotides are TGTGCCAGCAGCGTCGGGACCGCTGGGGAGACCCAGTACTTC.

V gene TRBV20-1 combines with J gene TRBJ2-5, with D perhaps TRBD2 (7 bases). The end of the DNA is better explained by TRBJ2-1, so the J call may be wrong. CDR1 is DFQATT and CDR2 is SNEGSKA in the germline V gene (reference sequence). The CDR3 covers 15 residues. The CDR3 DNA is TGCAGTGCTAGACAAGGGGGGGCCATCCAAGAGACCCAGTTCTTC. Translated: CSARQGGAIQETQFF.

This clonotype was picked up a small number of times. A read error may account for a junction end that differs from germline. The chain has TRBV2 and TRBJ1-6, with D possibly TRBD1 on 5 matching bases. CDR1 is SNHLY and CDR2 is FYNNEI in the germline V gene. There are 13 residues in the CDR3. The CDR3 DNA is TGTGCCAGCAGTGAGGGGGGTGGGTCACCCCTCCACTTC. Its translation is CASSEGGGSPLHF. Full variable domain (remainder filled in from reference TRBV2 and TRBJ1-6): EPEVTQTPSHQVTQMGQEVILRCVPISNHLYFYWYRQILGQKVEFLVSFYNNEISEKSEIFDDQFSVERPDGSNFTLKIRSTKLEDSAMYFCASSEGGGSPLHFGNGTRLTVT.

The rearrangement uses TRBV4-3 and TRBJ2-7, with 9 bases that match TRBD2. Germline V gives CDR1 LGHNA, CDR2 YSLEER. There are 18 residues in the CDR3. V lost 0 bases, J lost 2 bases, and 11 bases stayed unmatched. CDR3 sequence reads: CASSQDKQAGGLTYEQYF. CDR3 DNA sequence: TGCGCCAGCAGCCAAGATAAACAGGCGGGGGGGCTCACCTACGAGCAGTACTTC.